A single sample gave rise to the 10 T cell receptor beta chains below, sequenced in a study of regulatory T cells in long-lasting Graves disease. Sequencing libraries for TCR beta were prepared with iRepertoire HTBI primers and Arm-PCR of CDR3 regions. Each CDR3 protein is one row after TCRdb ran MiXCR on the multiplex PCR reads. Altogether a few hundred thousand distinct CDR3 sequences are present, roughly a quarter being singletons, with the ten largest covering approximately 26%. The sample's time point: persistent/refractory GD, antithyroid drugs over 5 years with positive TRAb. RNA isolated from PBMCs was used to make the TCR library. Material: peripheral blood mononuclear cells (PBMCs), obtained when the disease was refractory, from a patient treated with antithyroid drugs. The receptors originated from a female donor with Graves disease.

This clonotype showed up just once. A read error may account for a junction end that differs from germline. The gene calls are TRBV11-1 and TRBJ2-1; no reliable D call. Germline V gene lookup returns CDR1 SGHAT and CDR2 FQDESV (reference sequence). This CDR3 spans 13 amino acids. The CDR3 DNA reads TGTGCCGGCAGCCAGAGCTCCTACAATGAGCAGTTCTTC. It encodes CAGSQSSYNEQFF.

In this sample, this clonotype turned up a few times. This chain connects TRBV6-2 or TRBV6-3 to TRBJ2-5; D is ambiguous. Trimming removed 5 bases from V and 2 bases from J, with 9 bases in between. The CDR3 covers 13 residues. Looked up from germline, CDR1 is MNHEY and CDR2 is SVGEGT. The CDR3: CASSTPLQETQYF. CDR3 nucleotides: TGTGCCAGCAGTACACCGTTACAAGAGACCCAGTACTTC.

This clonotype appeared a few times. The chain has TRBV9 and TRBJ2-3, with TRBD1 identical over 8 bases. V trimming: 4 bases; J trimming: 0 bases; junction bases outside the gene matches: 4. The CDR3 sequence is 15 residues long. Germline loops: CDR1 SGDLS, CDR2 YYNGEE. The DNA of the CDR3 is TGTGCCAGCAGCCCCAGGGGGCCTAGCACAGATACGCAGTATTTT. It translates to CASSPRGPSTDTQYF.

This clonotype was seen repeatedly, ten times or more. The chain employs TRBV2 and TRBJ2-2, with TRBD1 identical over 11 bases. The CDR3 has 15 residues. Trimming took 6 bases from V and 5 from J; bases not matched to a gene: 5. CDR1 and CDR2 (germline): SNHLY, FYNNEI. This CDR3 reads CASSADRGRTGELFF. Written as DNA, the CDR3 is TGTGCCAGCAGCGCGGACAGGGGGCGTACCGGGGAGCTGTTTTTT. Looking up the rest from reference TRBV2 and TRBJ2-2 gives the full variable domain: EPEVTQTPSHQVTQMGQEVILRCVPISNHLYFYWYRQILGQKVEFLVSFYNNEISEKSEIFDDQFSVERPDGSNFTLKIRSTKLEDSAMYFCASSADRGRTGELFFGEGSRLTVL.

This clonotype was found a few times. The chain joins TRBV6-1 to TRBJ2-3; 11 bases map to TRBD1. This CDR3 comprises 15 residues. The V and J ends lost 6 bases and 1 base, in that order; junction bases with no gene match: 3. The germline gives CDR1 MNHNS, CDR2 SASEGT. For the CDR3, the DNA is TGTGCCAGCAGGAAGGGACAGGGGGGCACAGATACGCAGTATTTT. Translation gives CASRKGQGGTDTQYF.

This clonotype was counted between two and nine times. This chain uses TRBV28 with TRBJ1-5; unclear D gene. The ends were cut back, 3 bases at V and 3 bases at J, with 9 bases in the middle. This CDR3 spans 14 amino acids. Germline values: CDR1 MDHEN, CDR2 SYDVKM. CDR3 protein: CASSFLEYNQPQHF. The DNA of the CDR3 is TGTGCCAGCAGTTTCCTCGAATACAATCAGCCCCAGCATTTT. Variable domain in full (rest from reference TRBV28 and TRBJ1-5): DVKVTQSSRYLVKRTGEKVFLECVQDMDHENMFWYRQDPGLGLRLIYFSYDVKMKEKGDIPEGYSVSREKKERFSLILESASTNQTSMYLCASSFLEYNQPQHFGDGTRLSIL.

This clonotype has just a few counts. The V and J genes are TRBV15 and TRBJ1-5; D possibly corresponds to TRBD1 (5 bases). CDR1 and CDR2 (germline): LNHNV, YYDKDF (reference sequence). The V end lost 3 bases, the J end lost 3 bases, and 12 bases lay between the germline ends. The CDR3 contains 15 residues. CDR3 DNA sequence: TGTGCCACCAGCAGGTCGAGGGGAAACAATCAGCCCCAGCATTTT. Its protein product is CATSRSRGNNQPQHF.

The V gene is TRBV7-9, the J gene TRBJ1-1; D is uncertain. The CDR3 spans 13 residues. The germline V and J ends were trimmed by 2 bases and 6 bases, with 10 bases remaining between them. Germline V CDR1 and CDR2: SEHNR, FQNEAQ (reference sequence). The CDR3 loop reads CASSLWQVPEAFF. The CDR3 DNA follows: TGTGCCAGCAGCTTATGGCAGGTCCCTGAAGCTTTCTTT.

There are many counts of this clonotype. The chain combines TRBV10-3 with TRBJ2-5; 8 bases are shared with TRBD2. Germline-derived CDR1 and CDR2 are ENHRY and SYGVKD. The trim removed 3 bases at V and 3 bases at J, leaving 9 bases unmatched. The length of the CDR3 is 16 residues. CDR3 region: CAISDRGGSGKETQYF. CDR3 in DNA: TGTGCCATCAGTGACCGGGGGGGTAGCGGGAAAGAGACCCAGTACTTC.

The chain joins TRBV20-1 to TRBJ2-1; 10 bases fit TRBD2. The CDR3 is made up of 13 amino acids. V lost 5 bases and J lost 7; bases outside the gene matches: 5. Germline CDR1 and CDR2: DFQATT and SNEGSKA (reference sequence). CDR3 residues: CSALGLAANEQFF. The CDR3 bases are TGCAGTGCTCTCGGACTAGCGGCTAATGAGCAGTTCTTC.